Shown below are 21 T cell receptor beta chains from a single sample sequenced in a study of T cell changes during pregnancy in multiple sclerosis. The repertoire was sequenced with immunoSEQ multiplex PCR; TCRdb's copy has only in-frame clones and lacks some. The table lists about 72,000 clones, roughly 91% of them singletons. The input for sequencing was peripheral blood, taken in the third trimester of pregnancy. These receptors originate from a female donor in good health, enrolled as a control in a pregnancy study.

This clone was recorded once. The chain combines TRBV6-1 with TRBJ2-3; a weak D match, TRBD1 (5 bases). Trimming left V 6 bases short and J 1 base short, with 14 bases between. Looked up from germline, CDR1 is MNHNS and CDR2 is SASEGT. The CDR3 is 15 amino acids. In DNA, the CDR3 is TGTGCCAGCAGCGGTGACAGACTCCGCACAGATACGCAGTATTTT. Protein: CASSGDRLRTDTQYF.

This rearrangement joins TRBV28 to TRBJ2-1, with TRBD1 identical over 8 bases. Germline V CDR1 and CDR2: MDHEN, SYDVKM. V lost 2 bases and J lost 5; bases outside the gene matches: 8. The CDR3 spans 16 residues. CDR3 protein: CASSLGGAGGHNEQFF. The CDR3 DNA sequence: TGTGCCAGCAGTTTAGGAGGGGCAGGGGGCCACAATGAGCAGTTCTTC.

The chain recombines TRBV19 with TRBJ2-4; D call uncertain. CDR1 is LNHDA and CDR2 is SQIVND in the germline V gene (reference sequence). The CDR3 extends over 16 amino acids. Trimming took 1 base from V and 0 from J, leaving 10 bases between them. The CDR3 loop reads CASSIGRPLAKNIQYF. CDR3 nucleotides: TGTGCCAGTAGTATAGGGCGGCCTCTAGCCAAAAACATTCAGTACTTC.

The chain has TRBV28 and TRBJ2-3; weak D call: TRBD1 (5 bases). CDR3 length: 15 amino acids. V was shortened by 5 bases and J by 2 bases, with 14 bases between the two germline ends. Germline CDR1 reads MDHEN; CDR2 reads SYDVKM. The CDR3 reads CASSPSGAITDTQYF. In DNA, the CDR3 is TGTGCCAGCAGTCCTAGTGGGGCAATCACAGATACGCAGTATTTT.

The chain has TRBV2 and TRBJ1-1, with a weak D call TRBD1 (6 bases). The CDR3 has 15 amino acids. Looked up from germline, CDR1 is SNHLY and CDR2 is FYNNEI. The V end lost 3 bases, the J end lost 4 bases, and 15 bases lay between the germline ends. CDR3 protein: CASSEKGGRGTEAFF. Written as DNA, the CDR3 is TGTGCCAGCAGTGAGAAAGGGGGGAGGGGCACTGAAGCTTTCTTT.

In the case of this clone: The junction does not match germline at one end; this may be a read error. The chain joins TRBV29-1 to TRBJ2-2, with D possibly TRBD2 on 7 matching bases. This CDR3 is 15 amino acids long. In germline, CDR1 is SQVTM, CDR2 ANQGSEA. CDR3 amino acids: CSVEAGHPNTGELFF. The CDR3 DNA reads TGCAGCGTAGAAGCGGGACATCCGAACACCGGGGAGCTGTTTTTT.

The chain employs TRBV19 and TRBJ2-3; 10 bases agree with TRBD2. The CDR3 totals 18 residues. The trim removed 0 bases at V and 6 bases at J, leaving 12 bases unmatched. Germline V CDR1 and CDR2: LNHDA, SQIVND (reference sequence). The CDR3 region has the DNA TGTGCCAGTAGTATAGACTTAAGGCTAGCGGGGGCGGGGGATACGCAGTATTTT. This encodes CASSIDLRLAGAGDTQYF. Full variable domain (rest looked up from reference TRBV19 and TRBJ2-3): DGGITQSPKYLFRKEGQNVTLSCEQNLNHDAMYWYRQDPGQGLRLIYYSQIVNDFQKGDIAEGYSVSREKKESFPLTVTSAQKNPTAFYLCASSIDLRLAGAGDTQYFGPGTRLTVL.

The V and J genes are TRBV27 and TRBJ1-6; 9 positions match TRBD1. J lost 10 bases, V lost 6 bases, and 4 bases had no gene match. This CDR3 is built from 13 residues. Germline values: CDR1 MNHEY, CDR2 SMNVEV (reference sequence). The CDR3: CASRGTGRSPLHF. The DNA for the CDR3 is TGTGCCAGCAGAGGGACAGGGAGGTCACCCCTCCACTTT.

The chain links TRBV6-1 to TRBJ2-6, with a weak D call TRBD1 (5 bases). The germline V and J ends were trimmed by 4 bases and 0 bases, with 7 bases remaining between them. The CDR3 has 15 amino acids. From germline, CDR1 is MNHNS and CDR2 SASEGT. DNA for the CDR3: TGTGCCAGCAGTGCCCAGGGCTCTGGGGCCAACGTCCTGACTTTC. It is translated as CASSAQGSGANVLTF.

This chain uses TRBV7-9 with TRBJ1-3, with a possible D match to TRBD1 (5 bases). This CDR3 comprises 15 residues. The germline CDR1 and CDR2 sequences are SEHNR and FQNEAQ (reference sequence). The V and J ends lost 1 base and 2 bases respectively, with 9 bases between them. Here the CDR3 DNA reads TGTGCCAGCAGCTTAGGGGCAGGGACTGGAAACACCATATATTTT. It translates to CASSLGAGTGNTIYF.

The CDR3 bases are TGTGCCAGCAGTTACAGCAAATGGACAGGGGGCCAGGAGCAGTACTTC. As protein: CASSYSKWTGGQEQYF. The chain has TRBV6-6 and TRBJ2-7; 11 bases map to TRBD1. The CDR3 consists of 16 residues. The J segment lost 7 bases and the V segment lost 2 bases, leaving 10 bases of the junction unmatched. Per germline, CDR1 MNHNY and CDR2 SVGAGI (reference sequence).

The chain joins TRBV4-1 to TRBJ1-1, with TRBD1 identical over 7 bases. V was clipped by 1 base and J by 7 bases; unmatched bases: 9. The CDR3 consists of 15 residues. Germline-derived CDR1 and CDR2 are MGHRA and YSYEKL. The CDR3 DNA reads TGCGCCAGCAGCCAAGTGAGGACAGGTGGAGGTGAAGCTTTCTTT. Residues: CASSQVRTGGGEAFF.

The chain uses TRBV5-1 and TRBJ2-4; D gene unclear. The CDR3 totals 17 residues. CDR1 is SGHRS and CDR2 is YFSETQ in the germline V gene. V lost 2 bases and J 0 bases, leaving 15 bases between the germline ends. CDR3 bases: TGCGCCAGCAGCTTTGTTCCGTCCTCCCTAGCCAAAAACATTCAGTACTTC. Amino acids: CASSFVPSSLAKNIQYF.

This clone showed up just once. This chain uses TRBV27 with TRBJ1-1; 8 bases agree with TRBD1. Trimming at V came to 6 bases and at J to 1 base, leaving 7 bases not matched to a gene. Germline assignment: CDR1 MNHEY and CDR2 SMNVEV (reference sequence). The CDR3 consists of 15 residues. Here the CDR3 reads CASRSTGATNTEAFF. CDR3 bases: TGTGCCAGCAGGTCGACAGGGGCTACGAACACTGAAGCTTTCTTT.

The chain recombines TRBV4-3 with TRBJ2-7; D not resolved. CDR1 and CDR2 (germline): LGHNA, YSLEER. CDR3 length: 14 residues. V was trimmed by 0 bases and J by 3 bases, leaving 9 bases between them. Here the CDR3 reads CASSQEGAYYEQYF. CDR3 coding DNA: TGCGCCAGCAGCCAAGAAGGAGCGTACTACGAGCAGTACTTC.

V and J are TRBV28 and TRBJ2-7, with 7 bases that match TRBD1. Germline V gene data show CDR1 as MDHEN and CDR2 as SYDVKM. The V segment lost 4 bases and the J segment 0 bases; nucleotides outside the gene matches: 6. The CDR3 has 15 amino acids. The CDR3 DNA sequence: TGTGCCAGCAGTTACACCGGGGACAGCTCCTACGAGCAGTACTTC. Protein product: CASSYTGDSSYEQYF.

The genes are TRBV28 and TRBJ2-7; possible D gene TRBD1, 5 bases. CDR3 size: 14 residues. Trimming took off 6 bases at V and 0 bases at J, with 12 bases between the two ends. Germline loops: CDR1 MDHEN, CDR2 SYDVKM. The CDR3 DNA follows: TGTGCCAGCAGATTGACAGTTTCCTCCTACGAGCAGTACTTC. Translation: CASRLTVSSYEQYF.

The chain recombines TRBV30 with TRBJ2-7, with D possibly being TRBD1 (5 bases). Germline V CDR1 and CDR2: GTSNPN, SVGIG (reference sequence). V dropped 1 base and J dropped 5 bases, with 6 bases sitting between them. The CDR3 runs 11 residues. Written as DNA, the CDR3 is TGTGCCTGGAGTGCAGGGCACGAGCAGTACTTC. Translating it yields CAWSAGHEQYF.

The gene calls are TRBV27 and TRBJ1-2, with D unresolved. V lost 0 bases, J lost 7 bases, and 18 bases lay in between. The CDR3 contains 16 residues. The germline V gene encodes CDR1 MNHEY and CDR2 SMNVEV (reference sequence). CDR3 in DNA: TGTGCCAGCAGTTTATCGCCTTTACTGGGAGTGAGTGGCTACACCTTC. It codes for CASSLSPLLGVSGYTF.

V and J are TRBV7-6 and TRBJ2-1, with D tentatively TRBD1 (6 bases). V was cut by 3 bases and J by 9 bases, with 9 bases left in between. The germline V gene has CDR1 SGHVS and CDR2 FNYEAQ. CDR3 size: 12 residues. The DNA of the CDR3 is TGTGCCAGCAGCTTTTACAGGGCTGAGCAGTTCTTC. The encoded protein is CASSFYRAEQFF.

The chain couples TRBV7-2 to TRBJ2-1; unclear D gene. This CDR3 contains 12 residues. CDR1 and CDR2 (germline): SGHTA, FQGNSA. Trimming took 2 bases from V and 9 from J, leaving 8 bases between them. CDR3 bases: TGTGCCAGCAGCTTAAGCACGGTTGAGCAGTTCTTC. Amino acid sequence: CASSLSTVEQFF.